The entry below describes one TCR beta chain. This receptor's antigen is unknown. Base qualities were left out, and no much larger clone turns up one base away. CDR1 MNHEY and CDR2 SMNVEV were looked up in the germline V gene (reference sequence). The CDR3 contains 14 residues, cysteine and phenylalanine counted. The DNA shown is the 42-base CDR3, in frame from base 1. Trimming accounts for 8 bases at V and 0 bases at J, while the number of junction bases matched to no gene is 1. These data are taken from a study of shared clonotypes between healthy human individuals (dated by TCRdb to 2019 to 2021). Turning to the overall study: Two women and a few men aged 18 to 49 years were included in the cohort. For each donor, three plates each were used for CD4 naive and CD4 memory, two plates were used for CD8 naive, and one plate was used for CD8 memory. To estimate repertoire size and how much clonotypes are shared between individuals, the study performed deep sequencing of blood TCR repertoires from a handful of healthy adults. To increase sequencing depth and limit assay-specific biases, different laboratories used diverse techniques to prepare libraries and sequence TCR repertoires. Between about 0.85 and 8.9 billion PBMCs per donor were obtained by leukapheresis. General findings and caveats noted by the study authors: Because the study included only a small number of donors, the genetic and exposure-history diversity represented was limited. Higher generation probabilities were observed for clonotypes shared by all four sorted-subset donors than for non-shared clonotypes. Naive subsets generally had larger estimated clonotype richness than memory subsets. Approximately 5% of naive CD4, 3.5% of naive CD8, approximately 2.2% of memory CD4, and approximately 0.39% of memory CD8 clonotypes were shared across several donors. Sampling was restricted to blood, and TCR repertoires in tissues likely differ from the TCR repertoires found in blood. Incomplete sequencing was indicated by rarefaction of sorted-subset datasets, despite the large sequencing depth. Pairwise subsampling indicated that sequencing depth was expected to affect the degree of clonotype sharing among donors.

CD8 naive samples consisted of CD45RO-negative cells that were positively selected for CCR7, yielding a CD45RA+CCR7+ population without TemRA cells. Healthy HIV-negative adults with no recently reported acute infections or vaccinations were included as donors. Only Caucasian adults living in Nashville, Tennessee, USA were represented among the donors. Blood was collected by leukapheresis, and PBMCs were isolated by Ficoll-Histopaque density gradient centrifugation and then cryopreserved in liquid nitrogen vapor phase. Analytical flow cytometry was used to check the purity and quantity of every magnetically sorted T cell population. Genomic DNA was isolated from every sorted fraction and measured by UV absorbance on a Nanodrop 2000c. Using the deep immunoSEQ assay, TCR CDR3 regions were amplified from genomic DNA by multiplex PCR. Extracted genomic DNA from each cell subset was spread evenly across all wells of several immunoSEQ 96-well plates, with each plate serving as a replicate. Each replicate PCR for sorted subsets received around 200 ng genomic DNA, equal to 28,000 or so T cell genomes. Purified libraries were quantified with a Qubit 3.0 fluorometer, sized on a Bioanalyzer 2100, and re-quantified with the KAPA Library Quantification kit. Each immunoSEQ 96-well plate was sequenced on its own single-read 150-cycle Illumina NextSeq 550 flow cell. As for how the authors treated the data: Because only junctional sequences without quality scores were contained in the immunoSEQ output, filtering matching that applied to full-length reads could not be performed. To assign V/J genes and CDR3, sequences were annotated using PyIR, a Python wrapper for IgBLAST v1.9, with IMGT germline references. Reads with weak V/J assignments (E-value above 1e-6), missing CDR3, stop codons, out-of-frame junctions, or ambiguous translated residues were removed. V3J clonotypes were defined as sequences sharing an identical inferred V gene, J gene, and CDR3 amino acid sequence. To compute the percentage overlap between repertoires, the number of shared unique clonotypes was divided by the size of the smaller repertoire. Repertoire richness was assessed with RTK rarefaction, the Chao1 estimator, and Recon v2.1 estimates of unobserved clonotypes. Generation probabilities for all TCRbeta clonotypes obtained by the gDNA method from a handful of donors were computed using OLGA. Drawn from immuneACCESS, this table holds only the in-frame rearrangements with V and J called that TCRdb kept. Clones are partly lost; checked studies trace under half to an unresolved V gene and leave the rest unexplained. That table supplies the V and J calls and clone size; D and trimming were determined from the DNA. The sample table holds roughly 550,000 clones, of which nearly 97% were seen once. Of the sample, around 0.097% is held by the ten largest clones.

Sequencing used naive CD8+ T cells sorted from blood. According to the study, the label for this sample's cell subset or site signals: CD45RA+CCR7+. The receptor chain draws on TRBV27 and TRBJ2-1, and 10 junctional nucleotides match TRBD2. The source of this sequence is a woman younger than 45 in good health. CDR3 region: CASGLAASYNEQFF. Here is the DNA: TGTGCCAGCGGACTAGCGGCCTCCTACAATGAGCAGTTCTTC.